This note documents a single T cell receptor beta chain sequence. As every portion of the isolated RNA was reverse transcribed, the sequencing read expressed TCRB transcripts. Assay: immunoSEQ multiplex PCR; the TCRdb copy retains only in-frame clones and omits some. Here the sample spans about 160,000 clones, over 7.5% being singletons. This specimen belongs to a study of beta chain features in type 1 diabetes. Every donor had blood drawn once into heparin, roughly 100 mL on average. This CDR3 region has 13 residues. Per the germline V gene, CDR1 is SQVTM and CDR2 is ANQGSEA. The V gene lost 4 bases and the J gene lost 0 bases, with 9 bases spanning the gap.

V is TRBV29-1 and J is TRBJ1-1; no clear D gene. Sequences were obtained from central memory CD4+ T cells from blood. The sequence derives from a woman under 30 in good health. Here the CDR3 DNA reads TGCAGCGTTGCGGCGGGCCTGAACACTGAAGCTTTCTTT. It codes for CSVAAGLNTEAFF.